This T cell receptor (beta chain) derives from a study of blood T cell repertoires in COVID-19. Study-level information: Donors in the United States, Italy and Spain gave samples during acute or convalescent COVID-19. Nucleic acid was either cDNA or gDNA, and it came from T cells, B-cell-depleted T cells, or PBMCs.

This clone was seen once. TCRdb's copy holds only in-frame clones and misses some; the assay was immunoSEQ multiplex PCR. The table records about 500,000 clones, about nine tenths of them present only once. Participants' own reports of clinical history determined their cohort assignment. The recovered donors of Cohort 3 showed two negative PCRs, clearance, or symptom resolution. Germline CDR1 and CDR2: MNHEY and SVGAGI. V lost 2 bases and J 6 bases, leaving 8 bases between the germline ends. CDR3 length: 13 amino acids. The V call is TRBV6-5, the J call TRBJ1-5, with unresolved D. This TCR came from a woman under 30 who had recovered from COVID-19. Source material: PBMCs or T cells enriched from blood (not recorded which). The CDR3 loop is CASSYESGQPQHF. The CDR3 DNA is TGTGCCAGCAGTTACGAATCGGGTCAGCCCCAGCATTTT.